The 15 T cell receptor beta chains given below trace back to one sample, sequenced in a study of T cell responses to AZD1222 COVID-19 vaccine. Here immunoSEQ multiplex PCR was the method, and the copy in TCRdb shows in-frame clones only, minus some. In the table there are about 120,000 clones, 91% of which are singletons. The source material was peripheral blood, sampled on day 0 of AZD1222 vaccination. These TCRs come from an adult in good health.

The J gene is TRBJ1-5, the V gene TRBV18; weak D call: TRBD1 (5 bases). Trimming removed 5 bases from V and 7 bases from J, with 12 bases in between. Per germline, CDR1 KGHSH and CDR2 LQKENI. The CDR3 covers 13 residues. This CDR3 reads CASSTGGGQPQHF. The CDR3, as DNA: TGTGCCAGCTCAACCGGCGGGGGACAGCCCCAGCATTTT.

The rearrangement joins TRBV7-9 to TRBJ2-5, with D maybe TRBD2 (5 bases). The CDR3 covers 14 residues. V was trimmed by 5 bases and J by 1 base, leaving 11 bases between them. Germline values: CDR1 SEHNR, CDR2 FQNEAQ (reference sequence). CDR3 bases: TGTGCCAGCAGCCCCGGGAATAGCCAAGAGACCCAGTACTTC. It specifies CASSPGNSQETQYF. Using reference TRBV7-9 and TRBJ2-5 for the parts outside the CDR3, the full variable domain is DTGVSQNPRHKITKRGQNVTFRCDPISEHNRLYWYRQTLGQGPEFLTYFQNEAQLEKSRLLSDRFSAERPKGSFSTLEIQRTEQGDSAMYLCASSPGNSQETQYFGPGTRLLVL.

The chain carries TRBV27 and TRBJ2-5, with TRBD1 identical over 8 bases. The CDR3 has 14 residues. V was clipped by 5 bases and J by 5 bases; unmatched bases: 7. Germline V lookup: CDR1 MNHEY, CDR2 SMNVEV (reference sequence). The CDR3 nucleotides are TGTGCCAGCAGTCCAAGGGACAGGAGGGAGACCCAGTACTTC. Translated, it gives CASSPRDRRETQYF.

This clone was detected only a few times. This chain links TRBV18 with TRBJ1-2, with D uncertain. The CDR3 is made up of 13 amino acids. V was cut by 3 bases and J by 4 bases, with 9 bases left in between. Germline CDR1 KGHSH, CDR2 LQKENI. CDR3 in DNA: TGTGCCAGCTCACCCCCAGATTTCTATGGCTACACCTTC. Translating gives CASSPPDFYGYTF.

This rearrangement joins TRBV5-1 to TRBJ2-3, with TRBD1 matching over 9 bases. The CDR3 has 16 amino acids. Trimming cost V 5 bases and J 6 bases; bases outside gene matches: 13. The germline V gene has CDR1 SGHRS and CDR2 YFSETQ. In DNA, the CDR3 is TGCGCCAGCAGTTTGAGTACCGGGACAGGGAGGGATACGCAGTATTTT. Its protein product is CASSLSTGTGRDTQYF.

The chain links TRBV7-9 to TRBJ1-2, with D unclear. This CDR3 contains 14 residues. The V end was cut by 1 base, the J end by 7 bases, with 13 bases between. Germline CDR1 SEHNR, CDR2 FQNEAQ (reference sequence). The chain's CDR3 is CASSLDLNSGGYTF. CDR3 coding DNA: TGTGCCAGCAGCTTAGACCTGAATTCGGGTGGCTACACCTTC. The whole variable domain, remainder taken from reference TRBV7-9 and TRBJ1-2, is DTGVSQNPRHKITKRGQNVTFRCDPISEHNRLYWYRQTLGQGPEFLTYFQNEAQLEKSRLLSDRFSAERPKGSFSTLEIQRTEQGDSAMYLCASSLDLNSGGYTFGSGTRLTVV.

This clone was observed once. V is TRBV5-1 and J is TRBJ2-7; D might be TRBD1 or TRBD2, each matching 6 bases. The length of the CDR3 is 15 residues. Germline CDR1 is SGHRS and CDR2 is YFSETQ. V lost 1 base, J lost 4 bases, and 15 bases lay in between. The DNA of the CDR3 is TGCGCCAGCAGCTTGTTGCCAGGGGAGGTATACGAGCAGTACTTC. This translates into CASSLLPGEVYEQYF.

The V gene is TRBV18, the J gene TRBJ2-2, with a possible D match to TRBD2 (6 bases). V lost 3 bases to trimming and J lost 2 bases, with 7 bases between them. CDR1 is KGHSH and CDR2 is LQKENI in the germline V gene. This CDR3 has 14 amino acids. The CDR3 DNA reads as TGTGCCAGCTCACCCGGGAGAAACACCGGGGAGCTGTTTTTT. Translated: CASSPGRNTGELFF.

This clone was seen just once. V is TRBV5-1 and J is TRBJ1-3, with a tentative D call TRBD1 (5 bases). V dropped 3 bases and J dropped 5 bases, with 12 bases sitting between them. CDR3 length: 14 amino acids. Germline V gene lookup returns CDR1 SGHRS and CDR2 YFSETQ. The DNA for the CDR3 is TGCGCCAGCAGCTGGTCGGGGGGAAGAAACACCATATATTTT. This gives the protein CASSWSGGRNTIYF.

The chain has TRBV3-1 (or the pseudogene TRBV3-2) and TRBJ1-1; D ambiguous. This CDR3 comprises 13 residues. CDR1 is LGHDT and CDR2 is YNNKEL in the germline V gene (reference sequence). V lost 1 base and J lost 10, with 13 bases in between. This chain's CDR3 is CASSQVTGVRAFF. CDR3 coding DNA: TGTGCCAGCAGCCAAGTTACCGGGGTTCGAGCTTTCTTT.

The V and J genes are TRBV3-1 (or the pseudogene TRBV3-2) and TRBJ1-4; TRBD1 is a possible D gene (6 bases). Germline V lookup: CDR1 LGHDT, CDR2 YNNKEL (reference sequence). The CDR3 runs to 16 residues. The germline V and J ends were trimmed by 0 bases and 6 bases, with 14 bases remaining between them. The CDR3 spells CASSQEGALIYEKLFF. CDR3 in DNA: TGTGCCAGCAGCCAAGAGGGGGCGTTGATATATGAAAAACTGTTTTTT.

This clone came up a few times. The J gene is TRBJ2-7, the V gene TRBV14, with unresolved D. CDR1 is SGHDN, CDR2 FVKESK, per germline. Trimming took 4 bases from V and 0 from J, leaving 16 bases between them. The CDR3 has 16 residues. The CDR3 protein is CASSPLRAVSSYEQYF. The CDR3 DNA reads as TGTGCCAGCAGCCCTCTACGGGCCGTGAGCTCCTACGAGCAGTACTTC. Complete variable domain (other parts from reference TRBV14 and TRBJ2-7): EAGVTQFPSHSVIEKGQTVTLRCDPISGHDNLYWYRRVMGKEIKFLLHFVKESKQDESGMPNNRFLAERTGGTYSTLKVQPAELEDSGVYFCASSPLRAVSSYEQYFGPGTRLTVT.

The chain employs TRBV7-9 and TRBJ2-1; possibly TRBD1 or TRBD2 for D (5 bases each). V was shortened by 5 bases and J by 8 bases, with 16 bases between the two germline ends. CDR3 length: 14 amino acids. The germline V gene encodes CDR1 SEHNR and CDR2 FQNEAQ (reference sequence). The CDR3 region has the DNA TGTGCCAGCAGCCCAAATTGGGACCCCCATGAGCAGTTCTTC. As protein: CASSPNWDPHEQFF.

The chain carries TRBV11-3 and TRBJ2-5; 7 nucleotides align to TRBD1. The CDR3 is made up of 15 amino acids. CDR1 SGHNT and CDR2 YENEEA come from the germline V gene. J was trimmed by 2 bases and V by 1 base; bases with no gene match: 4. For the CDR3, the DNA is TGTGCCAGCAGCTTAGGGACAGGTCCTCAAGAGACCCAGTACTTC. This codes for CASSLGTGPQETQYF.

This chain uses TRBV21-1 with TRBJ1-1. TRBV21-1 is annotated as a pseudogene. CDR3 size: 13 residues. CDR3 nucleotides: TGTGCCAGCAGAAATCGGAGACCGAGGGAAGCTTTCTTT. Its translation is CASRNRRPREAFF.